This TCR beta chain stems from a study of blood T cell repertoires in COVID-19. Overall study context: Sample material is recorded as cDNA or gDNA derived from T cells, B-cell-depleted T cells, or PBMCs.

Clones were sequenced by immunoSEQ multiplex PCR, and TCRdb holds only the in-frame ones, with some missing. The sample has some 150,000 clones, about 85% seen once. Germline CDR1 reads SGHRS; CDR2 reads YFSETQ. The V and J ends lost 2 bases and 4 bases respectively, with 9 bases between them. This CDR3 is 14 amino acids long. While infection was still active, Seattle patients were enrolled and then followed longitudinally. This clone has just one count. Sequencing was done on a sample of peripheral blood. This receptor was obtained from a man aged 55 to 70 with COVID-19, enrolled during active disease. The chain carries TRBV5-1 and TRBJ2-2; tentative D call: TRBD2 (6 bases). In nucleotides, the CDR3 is TGCGCCAGCAGCTTTGGAGGGCGCACCGGGGAGCTGTTTTTT. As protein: CASSFGGRTGELFF.